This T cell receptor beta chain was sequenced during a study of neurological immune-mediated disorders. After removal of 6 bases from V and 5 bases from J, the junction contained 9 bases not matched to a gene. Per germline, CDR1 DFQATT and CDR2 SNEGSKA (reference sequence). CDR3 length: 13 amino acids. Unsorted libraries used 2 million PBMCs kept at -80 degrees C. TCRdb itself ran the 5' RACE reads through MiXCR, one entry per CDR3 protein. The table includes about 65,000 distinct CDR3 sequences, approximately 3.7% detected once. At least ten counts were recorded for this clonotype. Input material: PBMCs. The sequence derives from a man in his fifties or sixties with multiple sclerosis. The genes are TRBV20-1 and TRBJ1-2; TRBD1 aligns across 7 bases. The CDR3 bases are TGCAGTGCAACACTGGACAGGCCATATGGCTACACCTTC. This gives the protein CSATLDRPYGYTF.